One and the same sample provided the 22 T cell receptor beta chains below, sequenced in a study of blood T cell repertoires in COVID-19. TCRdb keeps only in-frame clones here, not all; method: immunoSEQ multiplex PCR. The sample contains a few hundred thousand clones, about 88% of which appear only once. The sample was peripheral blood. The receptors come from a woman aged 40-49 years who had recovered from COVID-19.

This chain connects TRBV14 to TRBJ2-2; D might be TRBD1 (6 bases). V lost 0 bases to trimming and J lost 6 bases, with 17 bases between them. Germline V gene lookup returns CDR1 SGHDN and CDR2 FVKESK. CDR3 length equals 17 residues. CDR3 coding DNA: TGTGCCAGCAGCCAAGATCTGGGCAGGGGCAACGCCGGGGAGCTGTTTTTT. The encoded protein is CASSQDLGRGNAGELFF.

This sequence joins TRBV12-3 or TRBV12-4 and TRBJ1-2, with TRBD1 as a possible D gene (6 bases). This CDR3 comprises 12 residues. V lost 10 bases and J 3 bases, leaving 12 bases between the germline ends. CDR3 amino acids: CANRVEHYGYTF. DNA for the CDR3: TGTGCCAACAGGGTAGAGCACTATGGCTACACCTTC.

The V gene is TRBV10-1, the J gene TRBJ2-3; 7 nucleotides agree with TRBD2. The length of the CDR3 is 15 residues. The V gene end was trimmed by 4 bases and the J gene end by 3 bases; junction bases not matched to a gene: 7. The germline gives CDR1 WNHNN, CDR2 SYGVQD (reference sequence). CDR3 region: CASSVGWGGTDTQYF. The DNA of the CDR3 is TGCGCCAGCAGTGTCGGCTGGGGGGGTACAGATACGCAGTATTTT.

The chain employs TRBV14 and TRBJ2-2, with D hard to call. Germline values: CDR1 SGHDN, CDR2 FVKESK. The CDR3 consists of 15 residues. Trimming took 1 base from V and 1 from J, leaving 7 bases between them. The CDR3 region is CASSQVRLNTGELFF. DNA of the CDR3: TGTGCCAGCAGCCAAGTCAGACTGAACACCGGGGAGCTGTTTTTT.

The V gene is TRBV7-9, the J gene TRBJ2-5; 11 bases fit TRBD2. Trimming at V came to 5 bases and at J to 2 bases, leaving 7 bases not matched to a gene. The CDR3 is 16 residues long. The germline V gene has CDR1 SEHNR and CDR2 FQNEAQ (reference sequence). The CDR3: CASSPGTSGKQETQYF. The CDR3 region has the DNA TGTGCCAGCAGCCCTGGGACTAGCGGAAAACAAGAGACCCAGTACTTC.

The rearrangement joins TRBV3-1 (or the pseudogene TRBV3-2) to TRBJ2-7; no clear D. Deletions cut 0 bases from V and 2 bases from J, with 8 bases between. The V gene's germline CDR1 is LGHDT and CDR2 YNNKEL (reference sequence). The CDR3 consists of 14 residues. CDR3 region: CASSQDWQTYEQYF. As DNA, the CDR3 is TGTGCCAGCAGCCAAGACTGGCAGACCTACGAGCAGTACTTC.

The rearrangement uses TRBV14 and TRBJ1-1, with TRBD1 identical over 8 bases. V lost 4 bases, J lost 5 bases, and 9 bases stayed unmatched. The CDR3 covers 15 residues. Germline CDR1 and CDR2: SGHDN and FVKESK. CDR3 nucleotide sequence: TGTGCCAGCAGCCGAGGACGGGGACAGGCAACTGAAGCTTTCTTT. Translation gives CASSRGRGQATEAFF.

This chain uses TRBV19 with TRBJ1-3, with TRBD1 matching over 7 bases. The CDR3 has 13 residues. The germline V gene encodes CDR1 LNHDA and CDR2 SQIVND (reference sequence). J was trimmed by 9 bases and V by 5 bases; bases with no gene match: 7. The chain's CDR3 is CASSPDRLSTIYF. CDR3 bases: TGTGCCAGTAGTCCGGACAGGCTCAGCACCATATATTTT. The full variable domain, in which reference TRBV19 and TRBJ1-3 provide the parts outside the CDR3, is DGGITQSPKYLFRKEGQNVTLSCEQNLNHDAMYWYRQDPGQGLRLIYYSQIVNDFQKGDIAEGYSVSREKKESFPLTVTSAQKNPTAFYLCASSPDRLSTIYFGEGSWLTVV.

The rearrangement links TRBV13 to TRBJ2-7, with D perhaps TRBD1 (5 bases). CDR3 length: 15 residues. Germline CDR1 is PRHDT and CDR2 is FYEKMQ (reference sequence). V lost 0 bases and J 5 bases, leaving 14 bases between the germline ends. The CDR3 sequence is CASSLGLFRAHEQYF. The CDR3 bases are TGTGCCAGCAGCTTAGGCCTTTTCAGGGCCCACGAGCAGTACTTC.

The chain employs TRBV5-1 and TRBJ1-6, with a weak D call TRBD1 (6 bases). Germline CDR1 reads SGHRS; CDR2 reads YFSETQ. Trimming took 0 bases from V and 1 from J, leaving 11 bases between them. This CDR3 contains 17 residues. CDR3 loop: CASSLVGQGSYNSPLHF. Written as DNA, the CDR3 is TGCGCCAGCAGCTTGGTGGGCCAGGGGTCCTATAATTCACCCCTCCACTTT.

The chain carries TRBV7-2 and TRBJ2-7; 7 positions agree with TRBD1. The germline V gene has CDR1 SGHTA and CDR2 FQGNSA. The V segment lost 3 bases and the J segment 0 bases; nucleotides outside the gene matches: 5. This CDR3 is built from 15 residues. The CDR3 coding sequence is TGTGCCAGCAGCTTCCAGACAGGGACCTCCTACGAGCAGTACTTC. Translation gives CASSFQTGTSYEQYF.

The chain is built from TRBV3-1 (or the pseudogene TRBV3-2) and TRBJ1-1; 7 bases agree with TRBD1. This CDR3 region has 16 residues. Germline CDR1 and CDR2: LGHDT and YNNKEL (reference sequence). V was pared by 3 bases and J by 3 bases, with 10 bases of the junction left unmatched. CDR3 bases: TGTGCCAGCAGCCATATACAGGGGACGTTGGACACTGAAGCTTTCTTT. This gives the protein CASSHIQGTLDTEAFF.

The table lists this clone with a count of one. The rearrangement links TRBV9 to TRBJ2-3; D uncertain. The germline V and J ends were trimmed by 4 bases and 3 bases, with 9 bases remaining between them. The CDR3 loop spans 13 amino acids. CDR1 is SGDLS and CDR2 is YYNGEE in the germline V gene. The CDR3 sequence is CASSTTWTDTQYF. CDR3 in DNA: TGTGCCAGCAGCACTACCTGGACAGATACGCAGTATTTT.

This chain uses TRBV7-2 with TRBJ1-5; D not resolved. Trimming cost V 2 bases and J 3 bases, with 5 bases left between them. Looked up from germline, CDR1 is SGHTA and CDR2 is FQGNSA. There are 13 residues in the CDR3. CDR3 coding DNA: TGTGCCAGCAGCTTACAGGACAATCAGCCCCAGCATTTT. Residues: CASSLQDNQPQHF. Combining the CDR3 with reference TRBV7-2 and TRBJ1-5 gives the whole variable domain GAGVSQSPSNKVTEKGKDVELRCDPISGHTALYWYRQSLGQGLEFLIYFQGNSAPDKSGLPSDRFSAERTGGSVSTLTIQRTQQEDSAVYLCASSLQDNQPQHFGDGTRLSIL.

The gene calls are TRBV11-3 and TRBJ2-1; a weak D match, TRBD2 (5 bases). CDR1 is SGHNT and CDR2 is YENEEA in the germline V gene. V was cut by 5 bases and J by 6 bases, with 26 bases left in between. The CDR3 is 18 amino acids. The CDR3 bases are TGTGCCAGCAGCCTCCCCCTCCGCGGAGGAGCGGCCTCCAATGAGCAGTTCTTC. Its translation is CASSLPLRGGAASNEQFF. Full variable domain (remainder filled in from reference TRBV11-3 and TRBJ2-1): EAGVVQSPRYKIIEKKQPVAFWCNPISGHNTLYWYLQNLGQGPELLIRYENEEAVDDSQLPKDRFSAERLKGVDSTLKIQPAELGDSAVYLCASSLPLRGGAASNEQFFGPGTRLTVL.

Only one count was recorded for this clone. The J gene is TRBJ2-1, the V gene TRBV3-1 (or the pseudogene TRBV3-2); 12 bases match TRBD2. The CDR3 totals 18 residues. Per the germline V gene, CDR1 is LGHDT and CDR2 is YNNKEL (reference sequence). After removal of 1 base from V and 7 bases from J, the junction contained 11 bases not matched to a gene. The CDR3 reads CASSQGSTSGSASNEQFF. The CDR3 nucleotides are TGTGCCAGCAGCCAAGGCTCGACTAGCGGGAGTGCTTCGAATGAGCAGTTCTTC.

The CDR3 loop reads CASSEAVGPQAAFF. As DNA, the CDR3 is TGTGCCAGCAGTGAAGCGGTGGGCCCTCAGGCAGCTTTCTTT. This sequence joins TRBV2 and TRBJ1-1; D uncertain. The V and J ends lost 0 bases and 10 bases respectively, with 15 bases between them. The CDR3 covers 14 residues. Looked up from germline, CDR1 is SNHLY and CDR2 is FYNNEI. Full variable domain (missing parts from reference TRBV2 and TRBJ1-1): EPEVTQTPSHQVTQMGQEVILRCVPISNHLYFYWYRQILGQKVEFLVSFYNNEISEKSEIFDDQFSVERPDGSNFTLKIRSTKLEDSAMYFCASSEAVGPQAAFFGQGTRLTVV.

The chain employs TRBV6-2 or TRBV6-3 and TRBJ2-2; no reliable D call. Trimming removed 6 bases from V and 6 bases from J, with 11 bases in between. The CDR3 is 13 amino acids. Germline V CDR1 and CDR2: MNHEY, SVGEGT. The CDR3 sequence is CASSPARAGELFF. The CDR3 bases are TGTGCCAGCAGCCCGGCTCGGGCCGGGGAGCTGTTTTTT.

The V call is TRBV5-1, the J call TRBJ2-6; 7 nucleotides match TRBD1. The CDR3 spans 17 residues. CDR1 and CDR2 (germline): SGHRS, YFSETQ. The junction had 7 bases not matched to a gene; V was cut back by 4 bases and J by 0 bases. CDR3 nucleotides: TGCGCCAGCAGCCTCCGGGACAGCAGCTCTGGGGCCAACGTCCTGACTTTC. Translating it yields CASSLRDSSSGANVLTF.

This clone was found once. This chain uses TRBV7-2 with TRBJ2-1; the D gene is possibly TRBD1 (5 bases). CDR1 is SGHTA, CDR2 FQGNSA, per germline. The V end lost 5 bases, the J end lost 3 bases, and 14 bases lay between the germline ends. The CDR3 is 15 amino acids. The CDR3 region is CASSLQDYRYNEQFF. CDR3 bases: TGTGCCAGCAGCCTACAGGATTATCGCTACAATGAGCAGTTCTTC.

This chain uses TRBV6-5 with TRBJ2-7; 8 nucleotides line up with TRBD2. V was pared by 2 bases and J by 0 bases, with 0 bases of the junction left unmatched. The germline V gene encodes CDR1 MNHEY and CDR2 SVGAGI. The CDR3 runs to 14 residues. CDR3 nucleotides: TGTGCCAGCAGTTACGCGGGGGGCTCCTACGAGCAGTACTTC. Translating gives CASSYAGGSYEQYF.

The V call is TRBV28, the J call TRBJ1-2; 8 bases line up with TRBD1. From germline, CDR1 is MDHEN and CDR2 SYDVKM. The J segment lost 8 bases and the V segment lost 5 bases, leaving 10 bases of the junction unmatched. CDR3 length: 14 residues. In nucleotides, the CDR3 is TGTGCCAGCAGTGACAGGGGACCTCTCCGGGGCTACACCTTC. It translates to CASSDRGPLRGYTF.